One and the same sample provided the 21 T cell receptor beta chains below, sequenced in a study. TCRdb fed the RT-PCR reads into MiXCR, producing one record per CDR3 protein. The table shows about 680,000 distinct CDR3 sequences, with 14% occurring only once. Sequencing input: memory CD4+ T cells from blood. These receptors originate from a female donor in good health, serving as a healthy control.

With regard to this clonotype: One end of the junction fails to match germline, which may point to a read error. V usage is TRBV2 and J usage is TRBJ2-1; D gene uncertain. The germline gives CDR1 SNHLY, CDR2 FYNNEI. CDR3 length: 13 amino acids. CDR3 in amino acids: CASSSESSNEQFF. The CDR3 coding sequence is TGTGCCAGCAGCTCGGAATCCTCCAATGAGCAGTTCTTC.

The V gene is TRBV5-1, the J gene TRBJ2-5; 9 positions match TRBD2. CDR1 is SGHRS, CDR2 YFSETQ, per germline. V trimming: 1 base; J trimming: 2 bases; junction bases outside the gene matches: 3. This CDR3 contains 15 residues. CDR3 residues: CASSLSLAGQETQYF. CDR3 nucleotides: TGCGCCAGCAGCTTGAGCCTAGCGGGACAAGAGACCCAGTACTTC.

This chain uses TRBV7-2 with TRBJ2-7; 8 bases line up with TRBD2. The CDR3 consists of 15 residues. Germline V gives CDR1 SGHTA, CDR2 FQGNSA. V was clipped by 1 base and J by 3 bases; unmatched bases: 5. The CDR3 bases are TGTGCCAGCAGCTTAGAGGTCGGGGGGGTCTACGAGCAGTACTTC. This gives the protein CASSLEVGGVYEQYF.

A few counts support this clonotype. This chain connects TRBV20-1 to TRBJ1-1; tentatively, D is TRBD1 (5 bases). CDR3 length: 12 residues. Germline V lookup: CDR1 DFQATT, CDR2 SNEGSKA (reference sequence). V dropped 5 bases and J dropped 4 bases, with 11 bases sitting between them. The CDR3 reads CSAGTTATEAFF. As DNA, the CDR3 is TGCAGTGCTGGGACCACGGCCACTGAAGCTTTCTTT.

The V and J genes are TRBV5-1 and TRBJ1-1, with D perhaps TRBD1 (5 bases). The CDR3 consists of 16 residues. The ends were cut back, 0 bases at V and 0 bases at J, with 12 bases in the middle. Germline values: CDR1 SGHRS, CDR2 YFSETQ. The CDR3 coding sequence is TGCGCCAGCAGCTTGGCTATCGGGGGGATGAACACTGAAGCTTTCTTT. Its protein product is CASSLAIGGMNTEAFF.

The V gene is TRBV6-2 or TRBV6-3, the J gene TRBJ1-4; D is uncertain. Trimming cost V 2 bases and J 14 bases, with 12 bases left between them. CDR3 length: 12 residues. CDR1 is MNHEY and CDR2 is SVGEGT in the germline V gene. The CDR3 here is CASSYLESMLFF. The CDR3 DNA reads as TGTGCCAGCAGTTACCTAGAATCTATGCTGTTTTTT.

This clonotype has at least ten counts. The chain combines TRBV5-1 with TRBJ2-5; 7 bases map to TRBD1. The CDR3 sequence is 13 residues long. Per germline, CDR1 SGHRS and CDR2 YFSETQ. V shed 5 bases, J shed 1 base, and the junction held 2 bases outside the gene matches. The CDR3 protein is CASRTGVQETQYF. The CDR3 nucleotides read TGCGCCAGCAGAACAGGGGTCCAAGAGACCCAGTACTTC.

This clonotype was observed many times. The V gene is TRBV5-4, the J gene TRBJ2-3; D is tentatively TRBD1 or TRBD2 (6 bases each). V was trimmed by 4 bases and J by 0 bases, leaving 18 bases between them. Germline V CDR1 and CDR2: SGHNT, YYREEE (reference sequence). This CDR3 region has 17 residues. This CDR3 is CASSPGGGHMSTDTQYF. The CDR3 bases are TGTGCCAGCAGCCCTGGAGGGGGACATATGAGCACAGATACGCAGTATTTT.

The chain has TRBV28 and TRBJ2-7; D is unclear. Trimming shortened V by 3 bases and J by 3 bases, and 9 bases separated the two germline ends. This CDR3 has 13 residues. Germline V gene data show CDR1 as MDHEN and CDR2 as SYDVKM. This CDR3 reads CASSLGRYYEQYF. In DNA form, the CDR3 reads TGTGCCAGCAGTTTGGGCAGATACTACGAGCAGTACTTC.

This clonotype was counted a few times. The chain uses TRBV4-3 and TRBJ2-1, with 11 bases that match TRBD2. Unmatched junction bases numbered 7, after V lost 5 bases and J lost 4 bases. Germline V CDR1 and CDR2: LGHNA, YSLEER. This CDR3 has 16 residues. The CDR3 sequence is CASSVRTSGFYNEQFF. DNA of the CDR3: TGCGCCAGCAGCGTCCGGACTAGCGGGTTTTACAATGAGCAGTTCTTC.

This clonotype was seen at least ten times. The chain carries TRBV5-6 and TRBJ2-5, with D unresolved. Trimming left V 0 bases short and J 5 bases short, with 11 bases between. Germline V gene lookup returns CDR1 SGHDT and CDR2 YYEEEE. This CDR3 contains 14 residues. CDR3 residues: CASSLAVGMETQYF. Written as DNA, the CDR3 is TGTGCCAGCAGCTTGGCCGTCGGAATGGAGACCCAGTACTTC.

This chain joins TRBV28 and TRBJ1-4; the D gene is possibly TRBD1 (6 bases). The CDR3 covers 15 residues. Germline V CDR1 and CDR2: MDHEN, SYDVKM. Trimming removed 4 bases from V and 0 bases from J, with 9 bases in between. CDR3 residues: CASSSQGATNEKLFF. The DNA of the CDR3 is TGTGCCAGCAGTTCACAGGGTGCAACTAATGAAAAACTGTTTTTT. The entire variable domain, with the rest obtained from reference TRBV28 and TRBJ1-4, is as follows: DVKVTQSSRYLVKRTGEKVFLECVQDMDHENMFWYRQDPGLGLRLIYFSYDVKMKEKGDIPEGYSVSREKKERFSLILESASTNQTSMYLCASSSQGATNEKLFFGSGTQLSVL.

This clonotype has at least ten counts. The DNA for the CDR3 is TGTGCCAGCAGCCGGTCCCCGACAGGCCAGTTCTCCTACGAGCAGTACTTC. This codes for CASSRSPTGQFSYEQYF. The rearrangement uses TRBV12-3 or TRBV12-4 and TRBJ2-7, with D maybe TRBD1 (6 bases). CDR3 size: 17 residues. The ends were cut back, 6 bases at V and 0 bases at J, with 21 bases in the middle.

The J gene is TRBJ2-1, the V gene TRBV6-5; 9 nucleotides match TRBD1. Trimming took 6 bases from V and 10 from J; bases not matched to a gene: 10. This CDR3 is 14 amino acids long. In germline, CDR1 is MNHEY, CDR2 SVGAGI. CDR3 in DNA: TGTGCCAGCAGCCAAACCGGGACAGGGAGGGAGCAGTTCTTC. Translated, it gives CASSQTGTGREQFF.

This clonotype turned up a few times. This chain joins TRBV5-6 and TRBJ2-1, with a possible D match to TRBD2 (5 bases). This CDR3 has 16 amino acids. The V end was cut by 2 bases, the J end by 0 bases, with 12 bases between. Germline loops: CDR1 SGHDT, CDR2 YYEEEE. CDR3: CASSFLGGGSYNEQFF. CDR3 nucleotides: TGTGCCAGCAGCTTCCTCGGCGGAGGCTCCTACAATGAGCAGTTCTTC.

At least ten counts were recorded for this clonotype. The chain joins TRBV6-5 to TRBJ2-1, with 8 bases that match TRBD2. The CDR3 is 16 amino acids. V shed 0 bases and J 7 bases; nucleotides not matched to a gene: 8. Germline V gene sequence: CDR1 MNHEY, CDR2 SVGAGI. The CDR3 DNA is TGTGCCAGCAGTTACTCCCCGGCGGGAGGAATGAATGAGCAGTTCTTC. It codes for CASSYSPAGGMNEQFF.

V gene TRBV7-8 combines with J gene TRBJ2-5; maybe TRBD2 (5 bases). V was shortened by 9 bases and J by 3 bases, with 20 bases between the two germline ends. The CDR3 covers 15 residues. Germline CDR1 reads SGHVS; CDR2 reads FQNEAQ. CDR3 DNA sequence: TGTGCCAGTATCCCCCTCGGAGGTTTCGAAGAGACCCAGTACTTC. This gives the protein CASIPLGGFEETQYF.

This clonotype has at least ten counts. The CDR3 here is CSARAGAGAYEQYF. CDR3 nucleotide sequence: TGCAGTGCTAGGGCAGGAGCGGGAGCCTACGAGCAGTACTTC. The gene calls are TRBV20-1 and TRBJ2-7, with 8 nucleotides matching TRBD2. V lost 3 bases and J lost 2; bases outside the gene matches: 6. Germline CDR1 and CDR2: DFQATT and SNEGSKA (reference sequence). This CDR3 comprises 14 residues.

This clonotype turned up a few times. The gene calls are TRBV19 and TRBJ2-1, with 7 bases that match TRBD1. The CDR3 runs to 15 residues. V shed 4 bases, J shed 0 bases, and the junction held 3 bases outside the gene matches. CDR1 and CDR2 from the germline V gene are LNHDA and SQIVND (reference sequence). The CDR3 nucleotides are TGTGCCAGTAGTAAAGCAGGGGGCTCCTACAATGAGCAGTTCTTC. Residues: CASSKAGGSYNEQFF.

This clonotype came up many times. This chain uses TRBV7-3 with TRBJ1-1; no definite D call. Per the germline V gene, CDR1 is SGHTA and CDR2 is FQGTGA. The CDR3 totals 13 residues. The V gene lost 2 bases and the J gene lost 2 bases, with 6 bases spanning the gap. CDR3: CASSLYYNTEAFF. The CDR3 DNA is TGTGCCAGCAGCTTATATTATAACACTGAAGCTTTCTTT.

V is TRBV20-1 and J is TRBJ1-5; 11 bases map to TRBD1. Unmatched junction bases numbered 13, after V lost 5 bases and J lost 1 base. The CDR3 runs to 18 residues. The germline V gene encodes CDR1 DFQATT and CDR2 SNEGSKA (reference sequence). The CDR3 DNA reads TGCAGTGCTGAACGACTAGAAGGGACAGGGGGGAGCAATCAGCCCCAGCATTTT. As protein: CSAERLEGTGGSNQPQHF.